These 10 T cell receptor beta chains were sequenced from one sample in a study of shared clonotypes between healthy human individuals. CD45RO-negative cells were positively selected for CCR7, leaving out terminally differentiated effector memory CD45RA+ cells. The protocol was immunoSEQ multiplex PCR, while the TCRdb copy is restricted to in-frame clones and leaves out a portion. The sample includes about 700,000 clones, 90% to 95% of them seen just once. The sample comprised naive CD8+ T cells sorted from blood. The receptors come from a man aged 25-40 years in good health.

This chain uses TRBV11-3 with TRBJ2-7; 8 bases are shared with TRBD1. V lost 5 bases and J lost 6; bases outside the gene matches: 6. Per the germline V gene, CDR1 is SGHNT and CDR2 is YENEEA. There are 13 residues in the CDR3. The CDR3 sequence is CASSPGQGGEQYF. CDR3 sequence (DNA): TGTGCCAGCAGCCCCGGACAGGGCGGCGAGCAGTACTTC.

The CDR3 is CASRPTSFSRETQYF. CDR3 coding DNA: TGTGCCAGCAGGCCTACTAGCTTCTCCCGGGAGACCCAGTACTTC. The rearrangement links TRBV28 to TRBJ2-5; possible D gene TRBD2, 6 bases. V dropped 6 bases and J dropped 5 bases, with 19 bases sitting between them. The CDR3 has 15 amino acids. CDR1 is MDHEN and CDR2 is SYDVKM in the germline V gene.

This CDR3 reads CASSHTWGLEFETQYF. The CDR3 region has the DNA TGTGCCAGCAGCCATACGTGGGGACTAGAGTTTGAGACCCAGTACTTC. The J gene is TRBJ2-5, the V gene TRBV11-1; 8 nucleotides align to TRBD2. CDR3 length: 16 residues. CDR1 SGHAT and CDR2 FQDESV come from the germline V gene (reference sequence). The V and J ends lost 5 bases and 5 bases, in that order; junction bases with no gene match: 13.

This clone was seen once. The CDR3 DNA is TGTGCCAGCAGCCCCGGGACTCACAATGAGCAGTTCTTC. Residues: CASSPGTHNEQFF. The genes are TRBV5-4 and TRBJ2-1, with D maybe TRBD2 (6 bases). The CDR3 covers 13 residues. V lost 4 bases to trimming and J lost 5 bases, with 10 bases between them. Germline-derived CDR1 and CDR2 are SGHNT and YYREEE (reference sequence).

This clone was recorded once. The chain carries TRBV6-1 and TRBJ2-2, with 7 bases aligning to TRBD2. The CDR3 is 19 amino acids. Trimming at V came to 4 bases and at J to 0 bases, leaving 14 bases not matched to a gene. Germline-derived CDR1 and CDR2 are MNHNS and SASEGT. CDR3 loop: CASSGVLLTGTTNTGELFF. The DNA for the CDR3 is TGTGCCAGCAGTGGGGTTCTACTAACCGGGACTACGAACACCGGGGAGCTGTTTTTT.

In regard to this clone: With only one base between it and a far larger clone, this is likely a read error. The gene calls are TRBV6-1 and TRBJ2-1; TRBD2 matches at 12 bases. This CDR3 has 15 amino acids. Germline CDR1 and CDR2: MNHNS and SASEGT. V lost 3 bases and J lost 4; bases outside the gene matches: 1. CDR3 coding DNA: TGTGCCAGCAGTGACGGACTAGCGGGATACAATGAGCAGTTCTTC. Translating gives CASSDGLAGYNEQFF.

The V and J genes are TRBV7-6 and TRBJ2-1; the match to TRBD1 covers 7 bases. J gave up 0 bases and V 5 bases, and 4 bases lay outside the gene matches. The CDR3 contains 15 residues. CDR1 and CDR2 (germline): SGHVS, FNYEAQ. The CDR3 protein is CASSPRDSSYNEQFF. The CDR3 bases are TGTGCCAGCAGCCCCCGGGACAGCTCCTACAATGAGCAGTTCTTC.

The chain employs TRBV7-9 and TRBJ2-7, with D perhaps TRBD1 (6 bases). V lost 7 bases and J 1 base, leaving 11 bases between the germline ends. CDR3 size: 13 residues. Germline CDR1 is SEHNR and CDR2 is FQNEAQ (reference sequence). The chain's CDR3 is CASIKTGSYEQYF. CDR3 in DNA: TGTGCCAGCATCAAGACAGGATCCTACGAGCAGTACTTC.

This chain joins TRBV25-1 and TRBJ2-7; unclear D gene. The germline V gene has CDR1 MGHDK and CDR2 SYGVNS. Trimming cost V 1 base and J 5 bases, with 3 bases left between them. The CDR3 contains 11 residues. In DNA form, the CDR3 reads TGTGCCAGCAGTGAATGGAACGAGCAGTACTTC. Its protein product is CASSEWNEQYF.

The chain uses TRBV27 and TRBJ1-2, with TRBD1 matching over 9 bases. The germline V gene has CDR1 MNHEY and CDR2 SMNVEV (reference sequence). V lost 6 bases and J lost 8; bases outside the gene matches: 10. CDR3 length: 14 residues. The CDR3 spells CASSRQGDLSGYTF. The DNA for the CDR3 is TGTGCCAGCAGCAGACAGGGGGATCTTTCCGGCTACACCTTC.